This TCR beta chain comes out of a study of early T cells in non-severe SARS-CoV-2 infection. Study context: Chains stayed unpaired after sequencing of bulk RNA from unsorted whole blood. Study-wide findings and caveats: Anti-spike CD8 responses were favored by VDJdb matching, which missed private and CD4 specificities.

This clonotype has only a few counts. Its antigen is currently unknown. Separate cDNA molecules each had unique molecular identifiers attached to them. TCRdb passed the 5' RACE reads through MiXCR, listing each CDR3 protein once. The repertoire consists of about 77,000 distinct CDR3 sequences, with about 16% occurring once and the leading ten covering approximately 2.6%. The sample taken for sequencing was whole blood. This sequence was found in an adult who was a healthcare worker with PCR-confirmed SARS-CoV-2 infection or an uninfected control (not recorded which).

CDR3 sequence reads: CAWSVGSGSSDEQFF. In DNA, the CDR3 is TGTGCCTGGAGTGTTGGTAGCGGGAGTTCGGATGAGCAGTTCTTC. The V gene is TRBV30, the J gene TRBJ2-1; the match to TRBD2 covers 9 bases. Germline CDR1 is GTSNPN and CDR2 is SVGIG (reference sequence). The CDR3 has 15 residues. The V and J ends lost 0 bases and 8 bases, in that order; junction bases with no gene match: 8. Together with reference TRBV30 and TRBJ2-1, the CDR3 gives the full variable domain: SQTIHQWPATLVQPVGSPLSLECTVEGTSNPNLYWYRQAAGRGLQLLFYSVGIGQISSEVPQNLSASRPQDRQFILSSKKLLLSDSGFYLCAWSVGSGSSDEQFFGPGTRLTVL.